This paragraph covers one T cell receptor beta chain sequence. Antigen unknown. A much larger clone is a single base away; this may be a read error. This sample was taken from a study of tumor-infiltrating lymphocytes in primary liver carcinoma. General observations from the study: Only about 7.5-24% of top clones were detected in all five tumor regions.

Taking about 18-32 mg of unsorted bulk tissue, the authors co-extracted RNA and DNA. The study sampled five separate regions from each tumor. Making TCR beta cDNA involved approximately 0.5 ug total RNA and a constant-region primer. Libraries for TCR beta were built through three nested multiplex PCR rounds, which together made up a slightly modified ARM-PCR procedure. Investigators reported that the first two PCR rounds, at about 9 cycles each, used TRBV1-TRBV30 forward primers with a C-beta reverse primer. Each CDR3 protein gets one entry after TCRdb re-called the multiplex PCR reads with MiXCR. This table has roughly 55,000 distinct CDR3 sequences, 60% to 85% appearing once. Germline CDR1 SGHAT, CDR2 FQDESV (reference sequence). This CDR3 contains 14 residues.

Sequencing was performed on liver tumor tissue from sampling region 2. As to subset: tumor region T2, inferior pole. This rearrangement joins TRBV11-1 to TRBJ1-1; 8 nucleotides match TRBD1. The TCR originated in a man in his forties with primary liver carcinoma and hepatitis B virus infection. CDR3 bases: TGTTCCAGCAGCATTCAGACAGGGGTGGGTGAAGCTTTCTTT. As protein: CSSSIQTGVGEAFF. The variable domain in full, completed from reference TRBV11-1 and TRBJ1-1, reads EAEVAQSPRYKITEKSQAVAFWCDPISGHATLYWYRQILGQGPELLVQFQDESVVDDSQLPKDRFSAERLKGVDSTLKIQPAELGDSAMYLCSSSIQTGVGEAFFGQGTRLTVV.